These 22 T cell receptor beta chains came from one sample sequenced in a study of beta chain features in type 1 diabetes. Their target antigens are unknown. Whole-study results and caveats: TCRB CDR3s were moderately but significantly shorter in Type 1 diabetes patients in all four CD4+ subsets.

Investigators reverse transcribed all isolated RNA, so they sequenced expressed TCRB transcripts. Produced via immunoSEQ multiplex PCR; TCRdb's table is partial and in-frame only. This table has about 660,000 clones, around 15% appearing once. The sample comprised naive CD4+ T cells from blood. These receptors all come from a man between 18 and 35 years old with type 1 diabetes.

This clone occurred a few times. V is TRBV7-2 and J is TRBJ2-3; 7 nucleotides agree with TRBD2. This CDR3 comprises 16 residues. V lost 5 bases and J lost 3; bases outside the gene matches: 11. Germline values: CDR1 SGHTA, CDR2 FQGNSA. CDR3 in DNA: TGTGCCAGCAGCCGAGTGGCCGCTAGCGGTACAGATACGCAGTATTTT. Its protein is CASSRVAASGTDTQYF.

The chain has TRBV28 and TRBJ1-2; TRBD1 aligns across 9 bases. From germline, CDR1 is MDHEN and CDR2 SYDVKM. The CDR3 runs to 15 residues. Unmatched junction bases numbered 5, after V lost 4 bases and J lost 2 bases. For the CDR3, the DNA is TGTGCCAGCAGTTCCTCGGGACAGGGCAACTATGGCTACACCTTC. Residues: CASSSSGQGNYGYTF.

The genes are TRBV28 and TRBJ1-4, with D unresolved. CDR3 length: 12 amino acids. Per germline, CDR1 MDHEN and CDR2 SYDVKM. V lost 5 bases, J lost 10 bases, and 11 bases lay in between. The CDR3 spells CASSGPGRKLFF. CDR3 DNA: TGTGCCAGCAGTGGTCCGGGCCGAAAACTGTTTTTT.

Comment on this clone: This CDR3 is also generated by other DNA sequences in the sample. The J gene is TRBJ2-7, the V gene TRBV7-9; D is unclear. CDR1 and CDR2 (germline): SEHNR, FQNEAQ (reference sequence). The V end lost 1 base, the J end lost 3 bases, and 7 bases lay between the germline ends. This CDR3 contains 13 residues. CDR3 residues: CASSLDGRYEQYF. DNA of the CDR3: TGTGCCAGCAGCTTAGACGGACGCTACGAGCAGTACTTC.

This clone was seen a handful of times. The V and J genes are TRBV5-4 and TRBJ1-1; D unclear. The length of the CDR3 is 13 residues. Trimming pared 4 bases from V and 1 base from J, leaving 8 bases between. Germline values: CDR1 SGHNT, CDR2 YYREEE (reference sequence). The CDR3 DNA sequence: TGTGCCAGCAGCCCACTACAGAACACTGAAGCTTTCTTT. Residues: CASSPLQNTEAFF.

This clone was picked up a small number of times. The chain has TRBV30 and TRBJ1-2; 10 bases match TRBD1. J gave up 4 bases and V 2 bases, and 10 bases lay outside the gene matches. In germline, CDR1 is GTSNPN, CDR2 SVGIG (reference sequence). The CDR3 is 16 amino acids. CDR3 DNA: TGTGCCTGGAGTCCCTACCTGACAGGGGGCGGCTATGGCTACACCTTC. It codes for CAWSPYLTGGGYGYTF.

In this sample, this clone turned up a few times. The rearrangement links TRBV29-1 to TRBJ1-1; 9 positions agree with TRBD1. This CDR3 is 15 amino acids long. V dropped 3 bases and J dropped 2; count of bases not matched to a gene: 7. Germline V gene data show CDR1 as SQVTM and CDR2 as ANQGSEA. The CDR3 reads CSVDIGQGQNTEAFF. CDR3 bases: TGCAGCGTTGATATCGGACAGGGGCAAAACACTGAAGCTTTCTTT.

The chain is built from TRBV29-1 and TRBJ2-3; 10 bases line up with TRBD2. The trim removed 7 bases at V and 4 bases at J, leaving 11 bases unmatched. The CDR3 extends over 15 amino acids. The germline CDR1 and CDR2 sequences are SQVTM and ANQGSEA. Here the CDR3 DNA reads TGCAGCGCGCAACTAGCGGGAAGTACCCCAGATACGCAGTATTTT. Encoded protein: CSAQLAGSTPDTQYF.

J is TRBJ2-7 and V is TRBV11-2; D not resolved. CDR3 length: 12 residues. Germline V CDR1 and CDR2: SGHAT, FQNNGV. Trimming shortened V by 2 bases and J by 4 bases, and 6 bases separated the two germline ends. The CDR3 DNA reads TGTGCCAGCAGCTTATCGAGGTACGAGCAGTACTTC. Translated: CASSLSRYEQYF.

The chain recombines TRBV29-1 with TRBJ1-2; possible D gene TRBD1, 5 bases. The germline gives CDR1 SQVTM, CDR2 ANQGSEA. This CDR3 spans 16 amino acids. V lost 7 bases and J 3 bases, leaving 24 bases between the germline ends. CDR3 DNA: TGCAGCGCTGGTCGTGGAGCAGGGTCGGGTGACTATGGCTACACCTTC. As protein: CSAGRGAGSGDYGYTF.

This rearrangement joins TRBV6-5 to TRBJ2-7; a weak D match, TRBD1 (6 bases). The CDR3 loop spans 14 amino acids. V was trimmed by 5 bases and J by 0 bases, leaving 11 bases between them. Per the germline V gene, CDR1 is MNHEY and CDR2 is SVGAGI. CDR3 loop: CASSAPDSSYEQYF. For the CDR3, the DNA is TGTGCCAGCAGTGCCCCGGACAGCTCCTACGAGCAGTACTTC.

This clone was observed a handful of times. The rearrangement uses TRBV29-1 and TRBJ2-7; D is unresolved. V was clipped by 6 bases and J by 0 bases, with 9 bases between them. The CDR3 contains 12 residues. The germline V gene has CDR1 SQVTM and CDR2 ANQGSEA. This CDR3 reads CSVKTYSYEQYF. The CDR3 DNA reads as TGCAGCGTCAAGACTTACTCCTACGAGCAGTACTTC.

This chain uses TRBV6-5 with TRBJ2-7, with D hard to call. CDR3 size: 13 residues. V was shortened by 0 bases and J by 3 bases, with 6 bases between the two germline ends. CDR1 is MNHEY and CDR2 is SVGAGI in the germline V gene. The CDR3 coding sequence is TGTGCCAGCAGTTACTCCTTAGGCTACGAGCAGTACTTC. Translated, it gives CASSYSLGYEQYF.

The genes are TRBV5-1 and TRBJ1-2; D gene ambiguous. Trimming took off 4 bases at V and 6 bases at J, with 19 bases between the two ends. The CDR3 is made up of 15 amino acids. CDR1 is SGHRS and CDR2 is YFSETQ in the germline V gene. In DNA form, the CDR3 reads TGCGCCAGCAGCCCCGGAGGAGGAGGGATTGATGGCTACACCTTC. This gives the protein CASSPGGGGIDGYTF.

Notes on this clone: This sample also contains other DNA sequences that code for the same CDR3. The gene calls are TRBV29-1 and TRBJ1-2; the match to TRBD1 covers 11 bases. The CDR3 is 13 amino acids. V shed 4 bases, J shed 2 bases, and the junction held 0 bases outside the gene matches. CDR1 is SQVTM and CDR2 is ANQGSEA in the germline V gene. The CDR3, as DNA: TGCAGCGTTGGGACAGGGGGCAACTATGGCTACACCTTC. This encodes CSVGTGGNYGYTF. Using reference TRBV29-1 and TRBJ1-2 for the parts outside the CDR3, the full variable domain is SAVISQKPSRDICQRGTSLTIQCQVDSQVTMMFWYRQQPGQSLTLIATANQGSEATYESGFVIDKFPISRPNLTFSTLTVSNMSPEDSSIYLCSVGTGGNYGYTFGSGTRLTVV.

This chain connects TRBV4-1 to TRBJ1-2, with D possibly being TRBD1 (6 bases). This CDR3 has 14 residues. CDR1 and CDR2 from the germline V gene are MGHRA and YSYEKL. Trimming removed 1 base at V and 8 bases at J, with 14 bases between. CDR3 nucleotides: TGCGCCAGCAGCCAAGCGTGGACAGTCCGAGGCTACACCTTC. This codes for CASSQAWTVRGYTF.

V usage is TRBV10-3 and J usage is TRBJ2-1; D gene ambiguous. The CDR3 is 14 residues long. Germline V lookup: CDR1 ENHRY, CDR2 SYGVKD. V lost 6 bases and J 0 bases, leaving 9 bases between the germline ends. CDR3 DNA: TGTGCCATCAGGGACGCCTCCTCCTACAATGAGCAGTTCTTC. Translation gives CAIRDASSYNEQFF.

This clone was picked up a small number of times. The chain uses TRBV9 and TRBJ2-7, with D perhaps assigned TRBD1 or TRBD2 (6 bases each). The V end was cut by 4 bases, the J end by 7 bases, with 15 bases between. Per the germline V gene, CDR1 is SGDLS and CDR2 is YYNGEE. This CDR3 region has 13 residues. The CDR3: CASSSQQGREQYF. The CDR3 bases are TGTGCCAGCAGCTCCCAGCAGGGGAGGGAGCAGTACTTC.

The V call is TRBV14, the J call TRBJ2-3, with TRBD1 as a possible D gene (5 bases). Germline V gene data show CDR1 as SGHDN and CDR2 as FVKESK. CDR3 length: 14 residues. V was clipped by 0 bases and J by 4 bases, with 8 bases between them. CDR3 bases: TGTGCCAGCAGCCAAGAACAGGTTGCAGATACGCAGTATTTT. Its protein is CASSQEQVADTQYF.

The chain is built from TRBV9 and TRBJ1-3; maybe TRBD1 (6 bases). The V end was cut by 4 bases, the J end by 2 bases, with 13 bases between. Germline V CDR1 and CDR2: SGDLS, YYNGEE. CDR3 length: 15 residues. The DNA for the CDR3 is TGTGCCAGCAGCCCACACGAGGGGGCTGGAAACACCATATATTTT. This translates into CASSPHEGAGNTIYF.

The V call is TRBV7-2, the J call TRBJ2-5, with D perhaps matching TRBD2 (6 bases). CDR3 length: 15 amino acids. The V end was cut by 0 bases, the J end by 4 bases, with 12 bases between. Per germline, CDR1 SGHTA and CDR2 FQGNSA. The CDR3 nucleotides read TGTGCCAGCAGCTTAGCGCTGGGGCGGGGAGAGACCCAGTACTTC. Protein product: CASSLALGRGETQYF.

This clone was detected a few times. The CDR3, as DNA: TGTGCCAGCAGGTCGCGGAGGACTAGCGAGAGCTCCTACAATGAGCAGTTCTTC. Its protein is CASRSRRTSESSYNEQFF. The V gene is TRBV2, the J gene TRBJ2-1, with 9 bases that match TRBD2. J lost 0 bases, V lost 6 bases, and 12 bases had no gene match. The germline V gene has CDR1 SNHLY and CDR2 FYNNEI. This CDR3 spans 18 amino acids.